A selection of T cell receptor beta chains follows, all from one sample in a study of shared clonotypes between healthy human individuals. TCRdb's table, derived via immunoSEQ multiplex PCR, lists solely in-frame clones and lacks some. The sample has some 2.1 million clones; over 85% are singletons. Sequencing was performed on naive CD4+ T cells sorted from blood. The receptors here all came from a man younger than 30 in good health. Both conserved end residues are part of each CDR3. The D gene is left open where the match is weak. Size tells how often a clone was seen (once, few, many) or the class of an expanded clone, and some rows leave it out.

TRBJ2-3 | 17 | - | - | TRBV5-4 | TGTGCCAGCAGCTTTGATCGGCTAGTTGGGAGCACAGATACGCAGTATTTT | CASSFDRLVGSTDTQYF
TRBJ2-7 | 14 | - | - | TRBV28 | TGTGCCAGCAGTTCCTTCGACAGAACCTACGAGCAGTACTTC | CASSSFDRTYEQYF
TRBJ2-7 | 13 | - | - | TRBV7-2 | TGTGCCAGCAGCTTAGCTGGCCAGGGCGAGCAGTACTTC | CASSLAGQGEQYF
TRBJ2-1 | 12 | - | - | TRBV25-1 | TGTGCCAGCAAGGCAGCGTACAATGAGCAGTTCTTC | CASKAAYNEQFF
TRBJ1-2 | 15 | TRBD1 | once | TRBV4-1 | TGCGCCAGCAGCCAAGGACAGGGAACCAACTATGGCTACACCTTC | CASSQGQGTNYGYTF
TRBJ1-1 | 14 | - | - | TRBV5-1 | TGCGCCAGCAGCTTGGACCCAGGAAACACTGAAGCTTTCTTT | CASSLDPGNTEAFF
TRBJ2-1 | 14 | - | - | TRBV6-6 | TGTGCCAGTACAACAGGGACCTCCTACAATGAGCAGTTCTTC | CASTTGTSYNEQFF
TRBJ1-1 | 12 | - | - | TRBV5-5 | TGTGCCAGCAGCGGCGGGATTTACGAAGCTTTCTTT | CASSGGIYEAFF
TRBJ2-7 | 15 | - | - | TRBV7-2 | TGTGCCAGCAGCTCAATAGGGTTGACCTCCTACGAGCAGTACTTC | CASSSIGLTSYEQYF
TRBJ1-2 | 13 | - | - | TRBV11-2 | TGTGCCAGCAGCCCTGGTGGTAACTATGGCTACACCTTC | CASSPGGNYGYTF
TRBJ2-5 | 15 | - | few | TRBV5-4 | TGTGCCAGCAGCCCTTCTAGCGAGGGGGGGGAGACCCAGTACTTC | CASSPSSEGGETQYF
TRBJ1-6 | 18 | TRBD1 | - | TRBV11-1 | TGTGCCAGCAGCAAACCTTACAGGGGAGGGTCCTATAATTCACCCCTCCACTTT | CASSKPYRGGSYNSPLHF
TRBJ1-5 | 13 | - | - | TRBV6-1 | TGTGCCAGCACGGATCCTAGCAATCAGCCCCAGCATTTT | CASTDPSNQPQHF
TRBJ2-1 | 13 | TRBD1 | - | TRBV5-1 | TGCGCCAGCAGCTCTCAGGGGGACAATGAGCAGTTCTTC | CASSSQGDNEQFF
TRBJ2-3 | 12 | - | - | TRBV28 | TGTGCCAGCAGTACGTCCACAGATACGCAGTATTTT | CASSTSTDTQYF
TRBJ2-5 | 18 | TRBD2 | - | TRBV10-3 | TGTGCCATCAGTGAGTCGGTAGCGGGGGTGGGCTCGGTTGAGACCCAGTACTTC | CAISESVAGVGSVETQYF
TRBJ2-5 | 16 | TRBD2 | - | TRBV4-2 | TGTGCCAGCAGCCCCCGTAGCGGGGGGATCCAAGAGACCCAGTACTTC | CASSPRSGGIQETQYF
TRBJ2-5 | 12 | - | - | TRBV18 | TGTGCCAGCTCAGAGAGCCAAGAGACCCAGTACTTC | CASSESQETQYF
TRBJ2-7 | 13 | - | - | TRBV10-1 | TGCGCCAGCAGTGAGGGGTTTCTCCACGAGCAGTACTTC | CASSEGFLHEQYF
TRBJ1-2 | 14 | - | - | TRBV29-1 | TGCAGCGTTGAATCTTCGGACACCTACTATGGCTACACCTTC | CSVESSDTYYGYTF
TRBJ1-2 | 13 | - | - | TRBV5-1 | TGCGCCAGCAGCGAATCCCAGGGCTATGGCTACACCTTC | CASSESQGYGYTF
TRBJ1-5 | 14 | - | - | TRBV30 | TGTGCCTGGAGCCCCGCCAAGCTAAATCAGCCCCAGCATTTT | CAWSPAKLNQPQHF
TRBJ1-1 | 14 | - | - | TRBV7-9 | TGTGCCAGCAGCCACGGACATTTGAACACTGAAGCTTTCTTT | CASSHGHLNTEAFF
TRBJ2-7 | 12 | - | once | TRBV6-5 | TGTGCCAGCAGTTACATCGGAGGCGAGCAGTACTTC | CASSYIGGEQYF
TRBJ2-7 | 13 | - | - | TRBV10-3 | TGTGCCATCAGTGGAGGGTTACCCTACGAGCAGTACTTC | CAISGGLPYEQYF
TRBJ1-1 | 15 | - | - | TRBV7-9 | TGTGCCAGCAGCTTAGCGGCAGGTAAGAACACTGAAGCTTTCTTT | CASSLAAGKNTEAFF
TRBJ1-2 | 14 | - | - | TRBV27 | TGTGCCAGCAGTCCTACCCGGGACCTCCATGGCTACACCTTC | CASSPTRDLHGYTF
TRBJ1-3 | 18 | - | - | TRBV21-1 | TGTGCCAGCAGCAAAGAAAGGGACAGGGGTAATAATAGGAACACCATATATTTT | CASSKERDRGNNRNTIYF
TRBJ1-6 | 15 | - | - | TRBV6-4 | TGTGCCAGCAGTTTATACCGAACCTATAATTCACCCCTCCACTTT | CASSLYRTYNSPLHF
TRBJ2-3 | 15 | - | - | TRBV21-1 | TGTGCCAGCTTCCGCCGCAGTGCCGTAGCAGATACGCAGTATTTT | CASFRRSAVADTQYF
TRBJ2-7 | 15 | - | - | TRBV6-4 | TGTGCCAGCAGTGACCACCTAGCCCACTCCTACGAGCAGTACTTC | CASSDHLAHSYEQYF
TRBJ1-5 | 14 | - | few | TRBV28 | TGTGCCAGTATTGGGGCAGGTTCCTCTCAGCCCCAGCATTTT | CASIGAGSSQPQHF
TRBJ1-5 | 14 | - | - | TRBV19 | TGTGCCAGTGGGGGAGGGACTTTAAATCAGCCCCAGCATTTT | CASGGGTLNQPQHF
TRBJ1-2 | 13 | TRBD1 | once | TRBV6-1 | TGTGCCAGCAGTGGGACAGGCATCTATGGCTACACCTTC | CASSGTGIYGYTF